This record covers a single T cell receptor beta chain. Antigen specificity is unknown. Time point described: pre-reinfection, 55 to 20 weeks before reinfection detection. No in vitro expansion preceded TCR sequencing of the sorted cells. Clones were read by immunoSEQ multiplex PCR, and TCRdb kept only the in-frame ones, dropping some. This table holds approximately 52,000 clones, roughly 86% found once. This CDR3 has 14 amino acids. With 4 bases removed from V and 0 bases from J, the gap between germline ends came to 10 bases. CDR1 is SGHAT and CDR2 is FQNNGV in the germline V gene. The data belong to a study of memory CD8 T cells in hepatitis C reinfection. Study-level background: A couple of donors cleared primary HCV but became chronic after reinfection. Reinfection meant HCV RNA positivity after two negatives ≥60 days apart. Samples before reinfection came 55 to 20 weeks prior to detection. Whole-study findings and limits: Only four to six donors prevented definitive conclusions about public clonotypes.

This chain connects TRBV11-2 to TRBJ2-7, with TRBD2 as a possible D gene (5 bases). The sample comprised naive CD8+ T cells sorted from blood. This receptor was taken from a man younger than 35 with hepatitis C virus infection. In nucleotides, the CDR3 is TGTGCCAGCAGCTCTTTGACTAACTCCTACGAGCAGTACGTC. Translation: CASSSLTNSYEQYV.